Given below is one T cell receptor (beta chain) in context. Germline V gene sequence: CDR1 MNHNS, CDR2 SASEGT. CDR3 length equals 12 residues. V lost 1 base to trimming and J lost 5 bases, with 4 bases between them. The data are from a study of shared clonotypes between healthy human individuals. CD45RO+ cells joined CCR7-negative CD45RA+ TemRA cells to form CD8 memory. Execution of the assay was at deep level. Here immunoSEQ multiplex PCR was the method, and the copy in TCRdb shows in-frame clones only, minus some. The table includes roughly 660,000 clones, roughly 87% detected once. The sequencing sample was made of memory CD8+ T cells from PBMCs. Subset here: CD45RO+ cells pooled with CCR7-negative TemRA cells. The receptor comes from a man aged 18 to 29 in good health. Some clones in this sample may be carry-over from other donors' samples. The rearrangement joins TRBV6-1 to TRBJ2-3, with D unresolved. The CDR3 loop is CASSEDIDTQYF. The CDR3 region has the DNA TGTGCCAGCAGTGAAGATATAGATACGCAGTATTTT.